This TCR beta chain is drawn from a study of beta chain bispecific antibodies for T cell cancers (dated by TCRdb to the early 2020s). About the full investigation: T cells from healthy donors were cocultured with T cell leukemia lines in the presence of bispecific antibodies, after which the depletion of each TRBV family was measured by TRBV sequencing of the surviving cells. Surface TRBV12 (TRBV12-3) was expressed on Jurkat cells, and surface TRBV5-5 was expressed on HPB-ALL cells.

The sample's treatment or condition, from its label and the paper: alpha-V12: anti-TRBV12 scFv linked to anti-CD3 scFv. T cells were expanded from blood mononuclear cells for around 3 days using either anti-CD3 antibody OKT3 or CD3/CD28 Dynabeads. For the anti-TRBV12 bispecific sample, Jurkat leukemia cells were cocultured with normal T cells, and the comparison was a control coculture using an anti-CD19 bispecific. The expanded T cells were grown in RPMI 1640 containing roughly 9.7% fetal bovine serum, recombinant human IL-2 (about 91 IU/ml) and IL-7 (roughly 5 ng/ml). For cocultures, 5 x 10^4 or so normal T cells were combined with 5 x 10^4 or so target cells and bispecific antibody in about 98 ul and incubated for 15 to 20 hours at 37 degrees C. Every bispecific antibody was made of two single-chain variable fragments expressed in a single-chain diabody format with a His tag. Effector T cells came from healthy human donors; peripheral blood mononuclear cells were isolated from leukapheresis samples by Ficoll density gradient centrifugation.

Overall study outcomes, separate from this receptor: Relative to anti-CD19, anti-TRBV12 exposure cut the share of total TRBV signal from TRBV12-3 by 98% to 99%, while TRBV12-4 dropped by around 33%, which was not significant. Every sequenced sample was a mix of normal T cells and leukemia cell line cells, and most of the targeted TRBV signal originated from the leukemia cells instead of the normal T cells. Apart from the targeted and closely related genes, all other TRBV family members appeared to be unaffected by the TRBV-directed bispecific antibodies. Cross-reactivity of the anti-TRBV5-5 antibody with TRBV5-6 was attributed to high sequence similarity between the two genes.

Unique molecular identifier barcodes were built into the libraries and used for clonotype quantification. Qiagen AllPrep DNA/RNA Micro kits were used to isolate total RNA, and an Agilent TapeStation was used to check RNA quality. TCR beta libraries were constructed by 5' RACE, in which cDNA synthesis was followed by two PCR steps with TCR beta constant-region gene-specific primers. TCR beta libraries were sequenced on an Illumina MiSeq platform. The study's own analysis went as follows. MIGEC, MiXCR and VDJtools were used to process the reads. Clonotype frequency was computed as the clonotype's share of unique molecular identifiers among all unique molecular identifiers in the sample. Nonfunctional TRBV genes classified in IMGT as pseudogenes or open reading frames, for example TRBV1, TRBV12-1 and TRBV21, were left out. TCRdb took the public reads, trimmed them with fastp at Q25, ran MiXCR for clone calling and kept in-frame beta chains. Every distinct CDR3 protein forms one entry, paired with its most common genes and DNA. The V and J calls were determined by TCRdb, not by the authors. This sample has 20,000 to 25,000 distinct CDR3 sequences in its table, and more than 2% of those were observed once. Of the sample, more than 5% is held by the ten largest clones.

Turning to this clonotype: No cognate antigen has been identified for it. Within one base of it there is no much larger clone, and no base qualities were kept.

Via the germline V gene, CDR1 is SNHLY and CDR2 FYNNEI. Taken from cysteine to phenylalanine, the CDR3 has 12 residues. Just CDR3 DNA is preserved here, 36 bases in frame from base 1. Trimming costs V 7 bases and J 4 bases, and their ends lie 8 bases apart. The sequence was collected from a human donor in good health. Some clones in this sample may be carry-over from other donors' samples. The chain uses TRBV2 and TRBJ1-5; perhaps TRBD1 is the D gene, with 5 bases matching. The sample here was healthy donor T cells cultured with leukemia cells, taken from a culture containing a bispecific antibody targeting TCR Vbeta12. The CDR3 sequence is CASTGLNQPQHF. The base sequence is TGTGCCAGCACAGGGCTTAATCAGCCCCAGCATTTT.